The text below deals with one TCR beta chain. The germline V gene encodes CDR1 SGHNT and CDR2 YYREEE (reference sequence). With V trimmed by 0 bases and J by 7 bases, 3 bases remained unmatched. The CDR3 length is 15 residues. Sequenced by immunoSEQ multiplex PCR; TCRdb stores in-frame clones only, minus some. The sample has approximately 170,000 clones; approximately 90% are singletons. The data originate from a study of control samples from healthy donors and cancer patients. The gene calls are TRBV5-4 and TRBJ1-4, with TRBD1 matching 10 bases. This receptor was identified in a woman aged 25-40 years in good health. Specimen: blood. CDR3 bases: TGTGCCAGCAGCTTGGTGACAGGGGGCAGTGAAAAACTGTTTTTT. Translation gives CASSLVTGGSEKLFF.